This TCR beta chain was captured by sequencing in a study of CD8+ T cells in alopecia areata. Study-wide points: In scalp, tofacitinib significantly decreased clonality and expanded CD8+ clones among the top 100.

With respect to this clone: Antigen: not known.

Sequencing templates came from extracted RNA that was reverse transcribed into cDNA. Libraries were prepared by immunoSEQ multiplex PCR; TCRdb keeps only in-frame clonotypes and omits some of them. The sample contains 150,000 to 200,000 clones, approximately 61% of which appear only once. The ends lost 4 bases at V and 2 bases at J; junction bases unmatched: 6. The CDR3 loop spans 16 amino acids. Germline-derived CDR1 and CDR2 are MGHRA and YSYEKL. The treatment: oral pan-JAK inhibitor, 5-10 mg twice daily. The rearrangement joins TRBV4-1 to TRBJ1-2; 11 bases line up with TRBD1. The sample was CD4+ T cells sorted from blood, taken at week 24, from a patient treated with tofacitinib. The clonotype comes from a human donor with alopecia areata. This CDR3 reads CASSRKGDRGNYGYTF. The DNA of the CDR3 is TGCGCCAGCAGCCGCAAAGGGGACAGGGGGAACTATGGCTACACCTTC.